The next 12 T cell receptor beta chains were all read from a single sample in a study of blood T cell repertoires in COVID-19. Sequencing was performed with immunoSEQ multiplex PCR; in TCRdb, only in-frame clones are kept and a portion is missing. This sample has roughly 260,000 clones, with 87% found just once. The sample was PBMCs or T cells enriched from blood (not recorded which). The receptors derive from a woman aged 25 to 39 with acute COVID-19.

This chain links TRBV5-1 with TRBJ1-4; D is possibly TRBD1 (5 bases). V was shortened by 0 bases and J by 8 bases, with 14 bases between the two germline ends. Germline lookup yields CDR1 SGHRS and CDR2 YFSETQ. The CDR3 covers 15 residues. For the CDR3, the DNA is TGCGCCAGCAGCTTGGCCTGGGGCCATGAAGAAAAACTGTTTTTT. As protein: CASSLAWGHEEKLFF.

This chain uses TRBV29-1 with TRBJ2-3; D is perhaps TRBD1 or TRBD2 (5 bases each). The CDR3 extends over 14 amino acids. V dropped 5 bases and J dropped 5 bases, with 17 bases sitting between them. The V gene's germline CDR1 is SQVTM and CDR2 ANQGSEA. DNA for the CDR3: TGCAGCGTTCAAGGGGCAGCGGCGGGAGATACGCAGTATTTT. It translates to CSVQGAAAGDTQYF.

The CDR3 DNA follows: TGCGCCAGCAGCCAAGGCCTTAGACTGGCCACAGATACGCAGTATTTT. It encodes CASSQGLRLATDTQYF. The chain employs TRBV4-3 and TRBJ2-3; D gene ambiguous. The germline CDR1 and CDR2 sequences are LGHNA and YSLEER. V shed 1 base and J shed 2 bases, with 13 bases lying between them. There are 16 residues in the CDR3.

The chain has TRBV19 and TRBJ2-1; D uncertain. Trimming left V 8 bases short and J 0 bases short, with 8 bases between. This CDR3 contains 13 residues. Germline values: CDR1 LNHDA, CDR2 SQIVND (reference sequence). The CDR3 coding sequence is TGTGCCAGTGCCCCAGACTCCTACAATGAGCAGTTCTTC. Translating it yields CASAPDSYNEQFF. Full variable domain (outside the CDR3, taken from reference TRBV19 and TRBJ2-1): DGGITQSPKYLFRKEGQNVTLSCEQNLNHDAMYWYRQDPGQGLRLIYYSQIVNDFQKGDIAEGYSVSREKKESFPLTVTSAQKNPTAFYLCASAPDSYNEQFFGPGTRLTVL.

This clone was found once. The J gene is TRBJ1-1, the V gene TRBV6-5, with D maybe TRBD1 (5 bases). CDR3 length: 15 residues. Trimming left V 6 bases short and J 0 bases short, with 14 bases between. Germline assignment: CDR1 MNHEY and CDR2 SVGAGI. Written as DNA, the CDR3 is TGTGCCAGCAGCCCCAATTGGGGCCTGAACACTGAAGCTTTCTTT. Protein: CASSPNWGLNTEAFF.

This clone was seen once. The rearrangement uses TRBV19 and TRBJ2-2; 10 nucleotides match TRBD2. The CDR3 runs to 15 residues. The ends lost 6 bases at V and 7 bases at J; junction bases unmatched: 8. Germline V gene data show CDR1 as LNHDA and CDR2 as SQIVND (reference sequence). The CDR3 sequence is CASRRLAGRIGELFF. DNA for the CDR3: TGTGCCAGTAGAAGACTAGCGGGTCGGATCGGGGAGCTGTTTTTT. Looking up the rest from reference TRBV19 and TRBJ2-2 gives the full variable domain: DGGITQSPKYLFRKEGQNVTLSCEQNLNHDAMYWYRQDPGQGLRLIYYSQIVNDFQKGDIAEGYSVSREKKESFPLTVTSAQKNPTAFYLCASRRLAGRIGELFFGEGSRLTVL.

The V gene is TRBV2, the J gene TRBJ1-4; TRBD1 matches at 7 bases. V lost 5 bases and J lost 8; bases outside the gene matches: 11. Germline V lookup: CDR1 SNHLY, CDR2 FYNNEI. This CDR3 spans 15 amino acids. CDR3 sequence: CASSFNGNRGEKLFF. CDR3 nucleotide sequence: TGTGCCAGCAGTTTCAATGGGAACAGGGGCGAAAAACTGTTTTTT.

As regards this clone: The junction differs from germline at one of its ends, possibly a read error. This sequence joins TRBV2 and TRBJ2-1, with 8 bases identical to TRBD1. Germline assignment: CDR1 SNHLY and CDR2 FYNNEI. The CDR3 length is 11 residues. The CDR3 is CASSPDRVEVF. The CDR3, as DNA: TGTGCCAGCAGTCCGGACAGGGTCGAGGTCTTC. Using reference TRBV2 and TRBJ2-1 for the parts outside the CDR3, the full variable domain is EPEVTQTPSHQVTQMGQEVILRCVPISNHLYFYWYRQILGQKVEFLVSFYNNEISEKSEIFDDQFSVERPDGSNFTLKIRSTKLEDSAMYFCASSPDRVEVFGPGTRLTVL.

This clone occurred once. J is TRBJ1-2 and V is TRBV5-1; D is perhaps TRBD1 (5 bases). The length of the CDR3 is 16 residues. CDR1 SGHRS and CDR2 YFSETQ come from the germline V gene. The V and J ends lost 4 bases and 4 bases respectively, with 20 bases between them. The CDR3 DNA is TGCGCCAGCAGCCCCCGCGGGGCGGACGTGGGCTATGGCTACACCTTC. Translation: CASSPRGADVGYGYTF. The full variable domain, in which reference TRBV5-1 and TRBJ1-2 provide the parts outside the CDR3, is KAGVTQTPRYLIKTRGQQVTLSCSPISGHRSVSWYQQTPGQGLQFLFEYFSETQRNKGNFPGRFSGRQFSNSRSEMNVSTLELGDSALYLCASSPRGADVGYGYTFGSGTRLTVV.

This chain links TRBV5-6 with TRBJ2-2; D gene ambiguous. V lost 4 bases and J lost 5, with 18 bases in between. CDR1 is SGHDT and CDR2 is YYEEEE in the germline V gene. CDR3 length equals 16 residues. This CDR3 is CASSQVGLGGTGELFF. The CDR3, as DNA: TGTGCCAGCAGCCAGGTCGGTTTGGGTGGAACCGGGGAGCTGTTTTTT.

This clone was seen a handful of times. The CDR3 region has the DNA TGCGCCAGCAGCCCCGGACAGGTGGTCGAAAAACTGTTTTTT. Translating gives CASSPGQVVEKLFF. V gene TRBV4-1 combines with J gene TRBJ1-4; the match to TRBD1 covers 7 bases. Germline V gives CDR1 MGHRA, CDR2 YSYEKL. V trimming: 4 bases; J trimming: 8 bases; junction bases outside the gene matches: 7. This CDR3 contains 14 residues.

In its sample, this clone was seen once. The CDR3 nucleotides are TGTGCCAGTAGCTTCGACAGGGGTGATCAGCCCCAGCATTTT. Translation gives CASSFDRGDQPQHF. The chain joins TRBV19 to TRBJ1-5; 8 bases fit TRBD1. Germline V gene lookup returns CDR1 LNHDA and CDR2 SQIVND (reference sequence). This CDR3 is 14 amino acids long. J lost 5 bases, V lost 6 bases, and 6 bases had no gene match. The whole variable domain, remainder taken from reference TRBV19 and TRBJ1-5, is DGGITQSPKYLFRKEGQNVTLSCEQNLNHDAMYWYRQDPGQGLRLIYYSQIVNDFQKGDIAEGYSVSREKKESFPLTVTSAQKNPTAFYLCASSFDRGDQPQHFGDGTRLSIL.